One and the same sample provided the 14 T cell receptor beta chains below, sequenced in a study of early T cells in non-severe SARS-CoV-2 infection (dated by TCRdb to 2020 to 2023). Libraries came from 5' RACE. The run used a NextSeq 500. Starting from the raw public reads, TCRdb applied fastp trimming at Q25, assembled clones with MiXCR and retained in-frame beta chains. Duplicate CDR3 protein sequences are folded into a single record with the most common DNA and genes. The table for this sample lists some 71,000 distinct CDR3 sequences; 9% to 10% of them were counted only once. In total, the top ten clones hold roughly a sixth of the sample. The sequences come from whole blood, collected at baseline. The receptor set was obtained from an adult who was a healthcare worker with PCR-confirmed SARS-CoV-2 infection or an uninfected control (not recorded which).

The rearrangement uses TRBV29-1 and TRBJ2-2; 9 positions agree with TRBD1. Germline CDR1 is SQVTM and CDR2 is ANQGSEA. The CDR3 has 13 residues. V shed 6 bases, J shed 3 bases, and the junction held 2 bases outside the gene matches. The CDR3: CSVDRGDTGELFF. Written as DNA, the CDR3 is TGCAGCGTAGACAGGGGGGACACCGGGGAGCTGTTTTTT.

This chain links TRBV3-1 with TRBJ1-6; 7 nucleotides align to TRBD1. Germline V gene data show CDR1 as LGHDT and CDR2 as YNNKEL (reference sequence). V lost 0 bases and J lost 7; bases outside the gene matches: 6. The CDR3 consists of 16 residues. CDR3 amino acids: CASSQDRNRGNSPLHF. The DNA of the CDR3 is TGTGCCAGCAGCCAAGATCGGAACAGGGGCAATTCACCCCTCCACTTT.

This clonotype was detected only a few times. The chain carries TRBV12-3 or TRBV12-4 and TRBJ1-1; no firm D call. This CDR3 spans 12 amino acids. Trimming shortened V by 7 bases and J by 0 bases, and 6 bases separated the two germline ends. DNA for the CDR3: TGTGCCAGCATGTGGATGAACACTGAAGCTTTCTTT. Translated, it gives CASMWMNTEAFF.

This clonotype turned up a few times. The chain links TRBV5-1 to TRBJ2-3, with no clear D. V lost 3 bases and J 2 bases, leaving 10 bases between the germline ends. This CDR3 region has 14 residues. Germline CDR1 is SGHRS and CDR2 is YFSETQ. This chain's CDR3 is CASSSGDSTDTQYF. DNA for the CDR3: TGCGCCAGCAGCTCTGGGGATTCCACAGATACGCAGTATTTT.

The CDR3 reads CASSPPSRKGFQFF. The DNA of the CDR3 is TGTGCCAGCAGCCCGCCGAGTCGTAAAGGGTTCCAGTTCTTC. This sequence joins TRBV7-2 and TRBJ2-1; D gene ambiguous. This CDR3 contains 14 residues. Trimming removed 5 bases at V and 13 bases at J, with 21 bases between. Per the germline V gene, CDR1 is SGHTA and CDR2 is FQGNSA.

This clonotype appeared a few times. V usage is TRBV29-1 and J usage is TRBJ2-4; possible D gene TRBD2, 6 bases. The CDR3 is 13 residues long. Deletions cut 2 bases from V and 7 bases from J, with 12 bases between. Germline-derived CDR1 and CDR2 are SQVTM and ANQGSEA. CDR3 coding DNA: TGCAGCGTTGAATTCGGGGGAAATAACATTCAGTACTTC. Protein product: CSVEFGGNNIQYF.

This clonotype has only a few counts. CDR3 nucleotide sequence: TGTGCCAGCAGTTACGTCCGGGACCCGACGGGACTAGCGGGAGGGCAGCAGTTCTTC. This codes for CASSYVRDPTGLAGGQQFF. The rearrangement uses TRBV6-2 or TRBV6-3 and TRBJ2-1; 16 nucleotides line up with TRBD2. The ends lost 2 bases at V and 11 bases at J; junction bases unmatched: 15. The V gene's germline CDR1 is MNHEY and CDR2 SVGEGT. The CDR3 is 19 residues long.

This clonotype showed up just a few times. The rearrangement joins TRBV28 to TRBJ1-2, with TRBD1 identical over 9 bases. This CDR3 has 15 amino acids. CDR1 and CDR2 (germline): MDHEN, SYDVKM. Losses at the gene ends were 4 bases for V and 11 bases for J; bases not matched to a gene: 14. In DNA form, the CDR3 reads TGTGCCAGCAGTTCGGCCGGGACAGGGATATATCAGTACACCTTC. Amino acid sequence: CASSSAGTGIYQYTF.

The chain is built from TRBV10-3 and TRBJ1-1; weak D call: TRBD1 (5 bases). CDR1 is ENHRY, CDR2 SYGVKD, per germline. Between the trimmed V and J ends, which lost 7 bases and 4 bases, there was a span of 7 bases. The CDR3 runs to 11 residues. In DNA form, the CDR3 reads TGTGCCATCACGGGGGGCACTGAAGCTTTCTTT. It yields the protein CAITGGTEAFF.

This clonotype has a handful of counts. The rearrangement joins TRBV5-1 to TRBJ2-1; D gene unclear. The germline CDR1 and CDR2 sequences are SGHRS and YFSETQ. CDR3 length: 13 amino acids. Trimming took off 1 base at V and 6 bases at J, with 8 bases between the two ends. The CDR3 DNA sequence: TGCGCCAGCAGCTTGCCCGAATCCAATGAGCAGTTCTTC. It yields the protein CASSLPESNEQFF.

The table lists this clonotype with many counts. A read error may produce the germline difference seen at one junction end. This chain links TRBV5-6 with TRBJ1-4; weak D call: TRBD1 (5 bases). CDR3 length: 13 amino acids. Per the germline V gene, CDR1 is SGHDT and CDR2 is YYEEEE. The CDR3, as DNA: TGTGCCAGCAGCGGATTTGGGACGGTCTCCTTAGCCTTT. Its translation: CASSGFGTVSLAF.

This clonotype was detected only a few times. The V and J genes are TRBV19 and TRBJ2-7, with 8 bases identical to TRBD1. From germline, CDR1 is LNHDA and CDR2 SQIVND (reference sequence). Trimming took 7 bases from V and 0 from J; bases not matched to a gene: 14. The CDR3 contains 17 residues. CDR3 region: CASTPDRVRGSSYEQYF. The CDR3 nucleotides are TGTGCCAGTACCCCGGACAGGGTAAGAGGGAGCTCCTACGAGCAGTACTTC.

This clonotype was counted between two and nine times. The chain uses TRBV7-2 and TRBJ2-3, with TRBD2 identical over 15 bases. CDR3 length: 15 amino acids. Germline CDR1 is SGHTA and CDR2 is FQGNSA. V lost 5 bases, J lost 5 bases, and 2 bases stayed unmatched. This CDR3 is CASSRGLAGGDTQYF. CDR3 sequence (DNA): TGTGCCAGCAGCAGGGGACTAGCGGGAGGAGATACGCAGTATTTT.

The CDR3 nucleotides are TGCGCCAGCAGCTTGGCCCGAGCGGTGCCCACTTGGGAAGCTTTCTTT. Translation: CASSLARAVPTWEAFF. The V call is TRBV5-1, the J call TRBJ1-1; D is unclear. Germline assignment: CDR1 SGHRS and CDR2 YFSETQ. The CDR3 consists of 16 residues. Trimming cost V 0 bases and J 8 bases, with 20 bases left between them.